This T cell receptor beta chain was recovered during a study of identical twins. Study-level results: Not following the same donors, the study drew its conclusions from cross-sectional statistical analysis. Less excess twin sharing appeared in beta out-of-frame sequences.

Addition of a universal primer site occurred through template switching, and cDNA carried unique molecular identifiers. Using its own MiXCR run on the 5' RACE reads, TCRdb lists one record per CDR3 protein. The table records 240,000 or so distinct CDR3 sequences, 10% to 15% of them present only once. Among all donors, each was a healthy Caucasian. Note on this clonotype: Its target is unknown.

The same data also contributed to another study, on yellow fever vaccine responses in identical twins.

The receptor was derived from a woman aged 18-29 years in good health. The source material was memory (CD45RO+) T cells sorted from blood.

CDR3 region: CASSLRSGGKPYF. The CDR3 nucleotides read TGTGCCAGCAGCTTGCGCAGCGGGGGGAAGCCGTATTTT. The chain joins TRBV7-2 to TRBJ2-3; 9 bases agree with TRBD2. The CDR3 contains 13 residues. In germline, CDR1 is SGHTA, CDR2 FQGNSA. Trimming took 3 bases from V and 14 from J; bases not matched to a gene: 9.